These 5 T cell receptor beta chains were all obtained from the same sample, sequenced in a study of cytomegalovirus exposure and HLA in healthy donors. Amplification used 60 Vbeta primers and 13 Jbeta primers. TCRdb's table, derived via immunoSEQ multiplex PCR, lists solely in-frame clones and lacks some. The table lists under 200,000 clones, 70% to 85% of them singletons. Input material: PBMCs. All receptors come from a man in his fifties or sixties in good health and CMV-seropositive.

V usage is TRBV19 and J usage is TRBJ2-2, with 9 bases aligning to TRBD1. The junction had 9 bases not matched to a gene; V was cut back by 4 bases and J by 0 bases. The CDR3 is 18 amino acids. CDR1 is LNHDA, CDR2 SQIVND, per germline (reference sequence). Here the CDR3 DNA reads TGTGCCAGTAGTAGTAAAGCCGGGACAGGGTCGAACACCGGGGAGCTGTTTTTT. Its translation: CASSSKAGTGSNTGELFF.

This chain uses TRBV5-1 with TRBJ1-1; 8 bases agree with TRBD1. The V and J ends lost 7 bases and 6 bases, in that order; junction bases with no gene match: 8. The CDR3 contains 13 residues. Germline V lookup: CDR1 SGHRS, CDR2 YFSETQ. The CDR3 DNA sequence: TGCGCCAGCGGGGAGAACAGGGGGGCTGAAGCTTTCTTT. Amino acids: CASGENRGAEAFF.

The CDR3, as DNA: TGTGCCTGGAGTCGGGACAGGGGGGGACATGGCTACACCTTC. Encoded protein: CAWSRDRGGHGYTF. J is TRBJ1-2 and V is TRBV30; 11 bases agree with TRBD1. Looked up from germline, CDR1 is GTSNPN and CDR2 is SVGIG (reference sequence). The CDR3 length is 14 residues. The ends lost 2 bases at V and 6 bases at J; junction bases unmatched: 5.

This clone was observed once. The chain recombines TRBV6-1 with TRBJ1-2, with 11 positions matching TRBD1. Trimming took 5 bases from V and 3 from J; bases not matched to a gene: 5. CDR1 is MNHNS, CDR2 SASEGT, per germline. The CDR3 runs 15 residues. CDR3 DNA: TGTGCCAGCAGTAGGACAGGGGGCTGGGACTATGGCTACACCTTC. Translated, it gives CASSRTGGWDYGYTF.

The chain combines TRBV5-6 with TRBJ2-5; D might be TRBD1 (6 bases). Trimming removed 1 base at V and 1 base at J, with 11 bases between. Per germline, CDR1 SGHDT and CDR2 YYEEEE. The CDR3 extends over 15 amino acids. The CDR3 loop reads CASSLWGQGQETQYF. The CDR3 coding sequence is TGTGCCAGCAGCTTGTGGGGGCAGGGCCAAGAGACCCAGTACTTC. Supplemented by reference TRBV5-6 and TRBJ2-5, the full variable domain reads DAGVTQSPTHLIKTRGQQVTLRCSPKSGHDTVSWYQQALGQGPQFIFQYYEEEERQRGNFPDRFSGHQFPNYSSELNVNALLLGDSALYLCASSLWGQGQETQYFGPGTRLLVL.